The 20 T cell receptor beta chains below were found in one sample sequenced in a study of technical replicates of blood from several donors (dated by TCRdb to the late 2010s). To prepare the library, the immunoSEQ multiplex PCR assay was applied. The table comes from immuneACCESS by way of TCRdb, which keeps in-frame sequences with V and J called. Part of the clones is missing from these tables; in studies checked, under half for an unresolved V gene and the rest for unknown reasons. The sample data list tens of thousands of clones, and roughly 94% of these were observed just once. 0.38% of the sample belongs to the ten largest clones. The sample consisted of T cells isolated from PBMCs. The origin of the receptors is a human donor in good health.

CDR3 in amino acids: CSVFRQGNTEAFF. CDR3 nucleotides: TGCAGCGTTTTCCGACAGGGGAACACTGAAGCTTTCTTT. The chain joins TRBV29-1 to TRBJ1-1, with 7 bases lining up with TRBD1. Losses at the gene ends were 5 bases for V and 1 base for J; bases not matched to a gene: 4. The CDR3 consists of 13 residues. The germline CDR1 and CDR2 sequences are SQVTM and ANQGSEA.

The chain couples TRBV29-1 to TRBJ1-2; TRBD1 matches at 12 bases. The CDR3 covers 15 residues. The V and J ends lost 0 bases and 7 bases, in that order; junction bases with no gene match: 6. In germline, CDR1 is SQVTM, CDR2 ANQGSEA. The CDR3 DNA is TGCAGCGTTGAAGATCGAGGGACAGGGGGCTCTGGCTACACCTTC. Encoded protein: CSVEDRGTGGSGYTF.

The chain is built from TRBV9 and TRBJ2-7; 15 bases line up with TRBD2. Germline lookup yields CDR1 SGDLS and CDR2 YYNGEE. Trimming took 4 bases from V and 7 from J; bases not matched to a gene: 12. The CDR3 covers 17 residues. The CDR3 spells CASSPGLAGGVMLEQYF. The CDR3, as DNA: TGTGCCAGCAGCCCCGGACTAGCGGGAGGGGTAATGTTAGAGCAGTACTTC.

This clone was seen just once. The gene calls are TRBV5-1 and TRBJ1-2; no firm D call. The CDR3 has 14 amino acids. Germline V CDR1 and CDR2: SGHRS, YFSETQ. Trimming left V 4 bases short and J 3 bases short, with 13 bases between. CDR3 loop: CASSPSSYYYGYTF. The CDR3 DNA reads as TGCGCCAGCAGCCCTAGTAGTTACTACTATGGCTACACCTTC.

This clone was picked up one time. The chain uses TRBV6-1 and TRBJ2-7; the D is unclear. Trimming cost V 3 bases and J 7 bases, with 4 bases left between them. CDR3 length: 10 residues. Germline loops: CDR1 MNHNS, CDR2 SASEGT. The CDR3 region has the DNA TGTGCCAGCAGTGACCGGGAGCAGTACTTC. The encoded protein is CASSDREQYF.

This clone appeared once. The chain employs TRBV4-3 and TRBJ2-7; D is possibly TRBD2 (5 bases). CDR3 length: 14 amino acids. Trimming took off 1 base at V and 3 bases at J, with 10 bases between the two ends. Germline-derived CDR1 and CDR2 are LGHNA and YSLEER. CDR3 protein: CASSQVRDYYEQYF. In DNA, the CDR3 is TGCGCCAGCAGCCAAGTACGCGACTACTACGAGCAGTACTTC.

This clone was detected only once. The chain is built from TRBV4-3 and TRBJ1-5, with unresolved D. Germline V gene lookup returns CDR1 LGHNA and CDR2 YSLEER. Trimming took 0 bases from V and 2 from J, leaving 11 bases between them. The CDR3 length is 16 residues. CDR3 coding DNA: TGCGCCAGCAGCCAAGAGAGGCCGGGAGGCAATCAGCCCCAGCATTTT. It specifies CASSQERPGGNQPQHF.

The chain is built from TRBV20-1 and TRBJ1-2, with unresolved D. Germline V CDR1 and CDR2: DFQATT, SNEGSKA (reference sequence). The V and J ends lost 6 bases and 2 bases respectively, with 7 bases between them. This CDR3 has 11 residues. Here the CDR3 DNA reads TGCAGTGCCCTCCAGAACTATGGCTACACCTTC. It specifies CSALQNYGYTF.

The chain carries TRBV25-1 and TRBJ2-1, with a possible D match to TRBD2 (6 bases). This CDR3 region has 13 residues. V was trimmed by 9 bases and J by 0 bases, leaving 9 bases between them. Germline V gene data show CDR1 as MGHDK and CDR2 as SYGVNS. The CDR3 reads CASRTTSYNEQFF. The CDR3 DNA follows: TGTGCCAGTCGGACTACCTCCTACAATGAGCAGTTCTTC.

The J gene is TRBJ2-3, the V gene TRBV5-6, with TRBD2 matching 8 bases. Germline CDR1 SGHDT, CDR2 YYEEEE. This CDR3 has 17 amino acids. With 0 bases clipped from V and 2 bases from J, the junction kept 8 bases outside the gene matches. CDR3 DNA: TGTGCCAGCAGCTTGGAACTAGCGGCTTACCTCACAGATACGCAGTATTTT. Encoded protein: CASSLELAAYLTDTQYF. Full variable domain (missing parts from reference TRBV5-6 and TRBJ2-3): DAGVTQSPTHLIKTRGQQVTLRCSPKSGHDTVSWYQQALGQGPQFIFQYYEEEERQRGNFPDRFSGHQFPNYSSELNVNALLLGDSALYLCASSLELAAYLTDTQYFGPGTRLTVL.

The rearrangement joins TRBV7-2 to TRBJ2-3; TRBD2 matches at 14 bases. Germline CDR1 is SGHTA and CDR2 is FQGNSA. The CDR3 covers 16 residues. Germline trimming cut 1 base from V and 8 bases from J; bases unmatched to any gene: 5. The CDR3 region has the DNA TGTGCCAGCAGCTTAGTGGGGACTAGCGGGAGTCGTACGCAGTATTTT. This translates into CASSLVGTSGSRTQYF.

A note on this clone: Mismatch with germline at one junction end may stem from a read error. The chain has TRBV5-4 and TRBJ2-1, with 11 bases that match TRBD2. Germline CDR1 is SGHNT and CDR2 is YYREEE (reference sequence). This CDR3 region has 15 residues. Here the CDR3 DNA reads TGTGCCAGCAGTTTGGGACTAGCGGATTACAATGAGCAGTTCTTC. This sequence encodes CASSLGLADYNEQFF.

This sequence joins TRBV28 and TRBJ1-1; D ambiguous. Trimming left V 4 bases short and J 4 bases short, with 19 bases between. Germline values: CDR1 MDHEN, CDR2 SYDVKM. The CDR3 is 16 residues long. In nucleotides, the CDR3 is TGTGCCAGCAGTTCCGGGCCGGGAGATGTTAGCACTGAAGCTTTCTTT. Its protein is CASSSGPGDVSTEAFF.

J is TRBJ2-5 and V is TRBV28; D is possibly TRBD1 (5 bases). The germline CDR1 and CDR2 sequences are MDHEN and SYDVKM. V shed 4 bases and J shed 2 bases, with 11 bases lying between them. The CDR3 consists of 14 residues. The CDR3 DNA reads TGTGCCAGCAGTTCCCCGACAGCACAAGAGACCCAGTACTTC. It translates to CASSSPTAQETQYF. Full variable domain (remainder filled in from reference TRBV28 and TRBJ2-5): DVKVTQSSRYLVKRTGEKVFLECVQDMDHENMFWYRQDPGLGLRLIYFSYDVKMKEKGDIPEGYSVSREKKERFSLILESASTNQTSMYLCASSSPTAQETQYFGPGTRLLVL.

V and J are TRBV4-3 and TRBJ1-1, with 7 bases that match TRBD1. The CDR3 sequence is 15 residues long. Trimming took 1 base from V and 2 from J; bases not matched to a gene: 4. Germline-derived CDR1 and CDR2 are LGHNA and YSLEER. The CDR3 DNA follows: TGCGCCAGCAGCCAAGGTAGGACAGGTAACACTGAAGCTTTCTTT. Translated: CASSQGRTGNTEAFF.

The CDR3, as DNA: TGTGCCAGCTCACCACGGGCGAAGGACTATGGCTACACCTTC. Protein: CASSPRAKDYGYTF. The chain combines TRBV18 with TRBJ1-2; D unclear. V lost 1 base and J 3 bases, leaving 9 bases between the germline ends. CDR3 length equals 14 residues. Germline CDR1 is KGHSH and CDR2 is LQKENI.

The rearrangement joins TRBV9 to TRBJ2-7; 8 bases agree with TRBD2. V was pared by 0 bases and J by 6 bases, with 5 bases of the junction left unmatched. The CDR3 loop spans 14 amino acids. CDR1 and CDR2 (germline): SGDLS, YYNGEE. CDR3 residues: CASSVALAGGEQYF. The CDR3 bases are TGTGCCAGCAGCGTAGCCCTAGCGGGCGGCGAGCAGTACTTC.

A remark on this clone: This same CDR3 is encoded by further DNA sequences in the sample. This chain connects TRBV5-1 to TRBJ2-1; TRBD2 agrees at 8 bases. Trimming cost V 0 bases and J 3 bases; bases outside gene matches: 2. Germline loops: CDR1 SGHRS, CDR2 YFSETQ. The length of the CDR3 is 15 residues. CDR3 nucleotides: TGCGCCAGCAGCTTGGAAAGCGGGAGCTACAATGAGCAGTTCTTC. This sequence encodes CASSLESGSYNEQFF.

The chain is built from TRBV21-1 and TRBJ2-5; the D call in the table, TRBD2, was not verified against the DNA. TRBV21-1 is recorded as a pseudogene. This CDR3 region has 16 residues. The CDR3 protein is CASSKVKREGRETQYF. DNA of the CDR3: TGTGCCAGCAGCAAAGTAAAACGGGAGGGCCGAGAGACCCAGTACTTC.

The chain is built from TRBV5-4 and TRBJ1-4, with 9 bases aligning to TRBD1. CDR1 is SGHNT, CDR2 YYREEE, per germline (reference sequence). The CDR3 is made up of 14 amino acids. With 4 bases clipped from V and 8 bases from J, the junction kept 6 bases outside the gene matches. CDR3 amino acids: CASSRDRVDEKLFF. The DNA of the CDR3 is TGTGCCAGCAGCAGGGACAGGGTTGACGAAAAACTGTTTTTT.